Sequencing of this T cell receptor beta chain was carried out in a study of blood T cell repertoires in COVID-19. Study at large: From T cells, B-cell-depleted T cells, or PBMCs came the material, which was cDNA or gDNA.

The CDR3 sequence is 15 residues long. The J segment lost 8 bases and the V segment lost 4 bases, leaving 9 bases of the junction unmatched. Looked up from germline, CDR1 is SGDLS and CDR2 is YYNGEE. The table came from immunoSEQ multiplex PCR; TCRdb's copy has only in-frame clones and leaves some out. The sample gives some 150,000 clones, 75% to 95% of which show up once; 0.5% to 0.55% is in the top ten. This TCR derives from a man aged 45 to 65 with acute or convalescent COVID-19. The sample consisted of peripheral blood. The chain is built from TRBV9 and TRBJ1-5, with 10 positions matching TRBD1. For the CDR3, the DNA is TGTGCCAGCAGCAGGACAGGGGGTGTTCTTGAGCCCCAGCATTTT. Its protein is CASSRTGGVLEPQHF.